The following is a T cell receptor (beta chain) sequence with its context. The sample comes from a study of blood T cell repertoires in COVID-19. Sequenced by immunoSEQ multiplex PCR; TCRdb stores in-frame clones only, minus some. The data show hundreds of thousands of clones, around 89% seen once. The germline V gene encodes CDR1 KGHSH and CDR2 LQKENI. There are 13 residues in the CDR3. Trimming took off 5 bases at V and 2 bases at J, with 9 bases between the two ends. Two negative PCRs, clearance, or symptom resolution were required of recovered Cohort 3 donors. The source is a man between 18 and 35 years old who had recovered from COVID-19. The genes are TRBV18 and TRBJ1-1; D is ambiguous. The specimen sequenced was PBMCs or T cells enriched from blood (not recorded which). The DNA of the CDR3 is TGTGCCAGCTCAAAATCGGGAAACACTGAAGCTTTCTTT. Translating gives CASSKSGNTEAFF.